This T cell receptor (beta chain) was captured by sequencing in a study of shared clonotypes between healthy human individuals. Study-wide findings and caveats: The small donor group covered limited genetic and exposure diversity. Memory subsets generally showed smaller estimated richness than naive subsets did.

The CDR3 covers 12 residues. CDR1 SNHLY and CDR2 FYNNEI come from the germline V gene. With 11 bases removed from V and 3 bases from J, the gap between germline ends came to 14 bases. Study processing details: ImmunoSEQ yielded junction-only sequences lacking quality scores, so filtering differed. Method: immunoSEQ multiplex PCR; TCRdb's copy keeps in-frame clones and lacks some. V and J calls and clone size are copied from that table; D and trimming were computed from the DNA. The sample holds millions of clones; 90% to 95% are singletons and the top ten take around 0.14%. Comments on this clone: The antigen is not known.

This sequence originates from a man aged 18 to 35 in good health. The chain couples TRBV2 to TRBJ2-7, with D maybe TRBD2 (6 bases). Material: naive CD4+ T cells sorted from blood. The subset is: CD45RA+ positively selected. DNA for the CDR3: TGTGCCGGTTCGGGGGACGTCTACGAGCAGTACTTC. Its translation is CAGSGDVYEQYF.